This TCR beta chain was sequenced during a study of T cell responses to AZD1222 COVID-19 vaccine. The protocol was immunoSEQ multiplex PCR, while the TCRdb copy is restricted to in-frame clones and leaves out a portion. The repertoire has 130,000 or so clones, about nine tenths of them found once; the top ten carry around 1.9%. The ends were cut back, 3 bases at V and 10 bases at J, with 13 bases in the middle. Germline-derived CDR1 and CDR2 are GTSNPN and SVGIG (reference sequence). The CDR3 has 13 residues. The receptor was derived from an adult who received the AZD1222 COVID-19 vaccine. Sequenced material: peripheral blood, taken 28 days after the second AZD1222 dose. The chain uses TRBV30 and TRBJ1-6; a weak D match, TRBD1 (5 bases). CDR3 sequence: CAWRLDQGSPLHF. Here the CDR3 DNA reads TGTGCCTGGAGACTGGATCAGGGATCACCCCTCCACTTT.